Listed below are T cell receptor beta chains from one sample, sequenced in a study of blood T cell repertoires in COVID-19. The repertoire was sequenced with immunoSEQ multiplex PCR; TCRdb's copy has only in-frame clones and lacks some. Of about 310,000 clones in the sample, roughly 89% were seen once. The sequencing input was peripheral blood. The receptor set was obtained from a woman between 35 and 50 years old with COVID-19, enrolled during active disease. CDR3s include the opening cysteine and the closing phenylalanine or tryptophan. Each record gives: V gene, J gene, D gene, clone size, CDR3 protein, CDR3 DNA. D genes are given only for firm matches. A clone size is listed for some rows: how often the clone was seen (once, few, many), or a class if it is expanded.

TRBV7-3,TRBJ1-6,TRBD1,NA,CASSFTDRVDSPLHF,TGTGCCAGCAGCTTCACCGACAGGGTAGATTCACCCCTCCACTTT
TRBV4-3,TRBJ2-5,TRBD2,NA,CASSPGLAGGETQYF,TGCGCCAGCAGCCCCGGACTAGCGGGAGGGGAGACCCAGTACTTC
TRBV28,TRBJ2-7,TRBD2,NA,CASSSQAGVFHEQYF,TGTGCCAGCAGTTCCCAAGCGGGAGTTTTCCACGAGCAGTACTTC
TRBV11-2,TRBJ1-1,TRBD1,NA,CASSLAPTGYTEAFF,TGTGCCAGCAGCTTAGCCCCGACAGGGTACACTGAAGCTTTCTTT
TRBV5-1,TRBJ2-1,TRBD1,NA,CASSGGTGGGNEQFF,TGCGCCAGCAGCGGCGGGACAGGGGGCGGGAATGAGCAGTTCTTC
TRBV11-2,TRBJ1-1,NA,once,CASSFVPRLPDTEAFF,TGTGCCAGCAGCTTTGTACCGAGACTTCCGGACACTGAAGCTTTCTTT
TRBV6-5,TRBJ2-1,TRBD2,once,CASRTGGEQFF,TGTGCCAGCAGGACGGGGGGAGAGCAGTTCTTC
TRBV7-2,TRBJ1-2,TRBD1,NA,CASSLFRGQGYTF,TGTGCCAGCAGCTTATTCAGGGGGCAAGGCTACACCTTC
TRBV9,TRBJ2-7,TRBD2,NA,CASSPGGGTYEQYF,TGTGCCAGCAGCCCGGGGGGGGGCACCTACGAGCAGTACTTC
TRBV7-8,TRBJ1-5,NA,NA,CASSLLGALTNQPQHF,TGTGCCAGCAGCTTGCTTGGGGCCTTGACCAATCAGCCCCAGCATTTT
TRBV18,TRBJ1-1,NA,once,CASSPAPGVSTEAFF,TGTGCCAGCTCACCAGCCCCAGGGGTCAGCACTGAAGCTTTCTTT
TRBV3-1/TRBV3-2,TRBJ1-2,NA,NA,CASSHQARSGYGYTF,TGTGCCAGCAGCCATCAGGCGCGTAGTGGCTATGGCTACACCTTC
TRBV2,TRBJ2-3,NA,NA,CASKRDLSSDTQYF,TGTGCCAGCAAACGGGATCTTTCTTCAGATACGCAGTATTTT
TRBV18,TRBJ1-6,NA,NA,CASSPPQGVNSPLHF,TGTGCCAGCTCACCACCACAGGGTGTAAATTCACCCCTCCACTTT
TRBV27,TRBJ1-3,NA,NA,CASVPPGGNTIYF,TGTGCCAGCGTTCCCCCCGGTGGAAACACCATATATTTT
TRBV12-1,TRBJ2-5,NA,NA,CASSEAWEGLGTQYF,TGTGCCAGCAGCGAGGCTTGGGAGGGCCTGGGGACCCAGTACTTC
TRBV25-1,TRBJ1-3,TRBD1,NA,CASSDSPRRGQGNTIYF,TGTGCCAGCAGTGATTCCCCTCGGAGGGGGCAAGGAAACACCATATATTTT
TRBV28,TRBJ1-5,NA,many,CASSLEYSNQPQHF,TGTGCCAGCAGTCTGGAGTATAGCAATCAGCCCCAGCATTTT
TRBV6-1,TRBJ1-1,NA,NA,CASSDGRLSVITEAFF,TGTGCCAGCAGTGACGGCAGGTTAAGTGTCATAACTGAAGCTTTCTTT
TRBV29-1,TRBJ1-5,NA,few,CSVGVGGGNQPQHF,TGCAGCGTTGGGGTGGGAGGGGGGAATCAGCCCCAGCATTTT
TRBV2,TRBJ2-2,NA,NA,CASSAQGVTGELFF,TGTGCCAGCAGTGCCCAGGGTGTCACCGGGGAGCTGTTTTTT
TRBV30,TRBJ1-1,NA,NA,CAARENTEAFF,TGTGCCGCCCGGGAAAACACTGAAGCTTTCTTT
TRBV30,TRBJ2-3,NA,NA,CAWSVMRGPPNF,TGTGCCTGGAGTGTAATGCGGGGGCCTCCCAATTTT
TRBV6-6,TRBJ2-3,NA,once,CASSSFGPTDTQYF,TGTGCCAGCAGTTCCTTTGGGCCCACAGATACGCAGTATTTT
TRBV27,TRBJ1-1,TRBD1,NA,CASSLSLTGGTEAFF,TGTGCCAGCAGTTTATCACTTACAGGGGGCACTGAAGCTTTCTTT
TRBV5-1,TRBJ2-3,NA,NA,CASSLTETTDTQYF,TGCGCCAGCAGCTTGACAGAAACCACAGATACGCAGTATTTT
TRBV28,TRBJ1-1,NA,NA,CASTRQLNTEAFF,TGTGCCAGCACGAGACAGTTGAACACTGAAGCTTTCTTT
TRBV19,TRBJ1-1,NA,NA,CASSIWGDRNTEAFF,TGTGCCAGTAGTATTTGGGGCGATCGGAACACTGAAGCTTTCTTT
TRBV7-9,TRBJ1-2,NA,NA,CASSREEANYGYTF,TGTGCCAGCAGTCGGGAAGAAGCTAACTATGGCTACACCTTC
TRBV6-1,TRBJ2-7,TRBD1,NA,CASSEGTGTEQYF,TGTGCCAGCAGTGAAGGGACAGGGACCGAGCAGTACTTC
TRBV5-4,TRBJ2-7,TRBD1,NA,CASSLGIRRGQGSYEQYF,TGTGCCAGCAGCTTGGGAATTCGTCGGGGACAGGGTTCCTACGAGCAGTACTTC
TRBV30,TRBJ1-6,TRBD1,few,CAWTDRGERSPLHF,TGTGCCTGGACCGACAGGGGAGAGCGTTCACCCCTCCACTTT
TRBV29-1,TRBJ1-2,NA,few,CSVDNNYGYTF,TGCAGCGTTGACAATAACTATGGCTACACCTTC
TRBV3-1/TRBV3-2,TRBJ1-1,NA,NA,CASSHTQQGNTEAFF,TGTGCCAGCAGCCATACCCAACAGGGGAACACTGAAGCTTTCTTT
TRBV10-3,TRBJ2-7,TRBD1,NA,CAIRPGQGFYEQYF,TGTGCCATCAGGCCGGGACAGGGGTTCTACGAGCAGTACTTC
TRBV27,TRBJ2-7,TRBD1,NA,CASTRPGGAYEQYF,TGTGCCAGCACCCGCCCAGGGGGCGCTTACGAGCAGTACTTC